A selection of T cell receptor beta chains follows, all from one sample in a study of Graves' ophthalmopathy and Graves' hyperthyroidism. TCRdb called the multiplex PCR reads again in MiXCR, with one record for every CDR3 protein. The sample yields roughly 350,000 distinct CDR3 sequences, 17% seen once. The sample taken for sequencing was peripheral blood. These receptors came from an adult woman with stable Graves' hyperthyroidism. The CDR3 runs from the conserved cysteine through the conserved F or W. The order of the fields is D gene, J gene, V gene, clone size, CDR3 protein, CDR3 DNA. The D gene is left open where the match is weak. Not every row has a clone size; where given, it reads once, few, many or a size class.

>-|TRBJ1-5|TRBV20-1|many
CSARGIGGAGQPQHF
TGCAGTGCTAGGGGAATCGGGGGGGCGGGTCAGCCCCAGCATTTT
>-|TRBJ1-5|TRBV7-3|many
CASSSMGVYQPQHF
TGTGCCAGCAGCTCGATGGGGGTGTATCAGCCCCAGCATTTT
>TRBD1|TRBJ2-2|TRBV5-1|-
CASSLGTGLTGELFF
TGCGCCAGCAGCCTCGGGACAGGGCTAACCGGGGAGCTGTTTTTT
>-|TRBJ1-1|TRBV13|many
CASSFGNGVENTEAFF
TGTGCCAGCAGCTTCGGGAACGGGGTGGAAAACACTGAAGCTTTCTTT
>TRBD2|TRBJ2-7|TRBV6-2/TRBV6-3|many
CASRTGLGIYEQYF
TGTGCCAGCAGAACGGGACTAGGGATCTACGAGCAGTACTTC
>-|TRBJ2-7|TRBV28|many
CASGRGEATPYEQYF
TGTGCCAGCGGGCGCGGGGAGGCAACCCCGTACGAGCAGTACTTC
>TRBD2|TRBJ2-7|TRBV7-2|-
CASSLRTSGEYEQYF
TGTGCCAGCAGCCTGAGGACTAGCGGGGAATACGAGCAGTACTTC
>-|TRBJ2-7|TRBV15|many
CATSRDVGQSPYEQYF
TGTGCCACCAGCAGGGACGTTGGGCAGAGCCCCTACGAGCAGTACTTC
>TRBD1|TRBJ2-7|TRBV28|many
CASSLSGQAWEQYF
TGTGCCAGCAGTTTATCTGGACAGGCGTGGGAGCAGTACTTC
>TRBD1|TRBJ1-2|TRBV7-2|many
CASSPRDRGPNYGYTF
TGTGCCAGCAGCCCCCGGGACAGGGGTCCTAACTATGGCTACACCTTC
>-|TRBJ2-7|TRBV28|many
CASSTRRGGGYEQYF
TGTGCCAGCAGTACACGAAGGGGGGGGGGCTACGAGCAGTACTTC
>-|TRBJ2-5|TRBV14|many
CASSVSETQYF
TGTGCCAGCAGCGTCTCGGAGACCCAGTACTTC
>-|TRBJ1-1|TRBV6-5|many
CASTQHLNTEAFF
TGTGCCAGCACACAGCATTTGAACACTGAAGCTTTCTTT
>TRBD1|TRBJ1-5|TRBV6-2/TRBV6-3|many
CASRGQGAKVQPQHF
TGTGCCAGCAGAGGACAGGGGGCGAAGGTTCAGCCCCAGCATTTT
>TRBD1|TRBJ1-2|TRBV29-1|many
CSVQTGGDPNYGYTF
TGCAGCGTCCAAACAGGGGGCGATCCTAACTATGGCTACACCTTC
>-|TRBJ2-7|TRBV27|few
CASSLEVSELLGYEQYF
TGTGCCAGCAGTTTAGAAGTCAGCGAGCTCCTCGGGTACGAGCAGTACTTC
>TRBD2|TRBJ2-2|TRBV11-2|-
CASSVSGTSLTGELFF
TGTGCCAGCAGCGTTAGTGGGACTAGCCTAACCGGGGAGCTGTTTTTT